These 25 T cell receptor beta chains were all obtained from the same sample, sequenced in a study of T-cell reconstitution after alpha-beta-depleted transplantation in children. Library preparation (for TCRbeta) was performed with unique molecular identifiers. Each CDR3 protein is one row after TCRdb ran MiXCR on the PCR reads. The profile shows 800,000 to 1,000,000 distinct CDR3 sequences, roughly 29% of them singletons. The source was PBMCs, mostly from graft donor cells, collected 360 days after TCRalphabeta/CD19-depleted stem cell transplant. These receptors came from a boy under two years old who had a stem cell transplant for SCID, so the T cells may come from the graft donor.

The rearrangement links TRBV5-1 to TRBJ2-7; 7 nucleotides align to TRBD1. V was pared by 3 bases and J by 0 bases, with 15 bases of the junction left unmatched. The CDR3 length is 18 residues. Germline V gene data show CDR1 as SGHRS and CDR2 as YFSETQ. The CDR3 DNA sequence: TGCGCCAGCAGCTCACAGGGGAATCTTGGGCTAGTCTCCTACGAGCAGTACTTC. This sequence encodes CASSSQGNLGLVSYEQYF.

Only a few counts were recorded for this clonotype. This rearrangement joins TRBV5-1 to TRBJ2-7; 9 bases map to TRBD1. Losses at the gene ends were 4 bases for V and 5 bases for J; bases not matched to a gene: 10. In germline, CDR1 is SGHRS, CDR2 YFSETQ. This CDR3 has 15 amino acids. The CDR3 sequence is CASSTWGQGGNEQYF. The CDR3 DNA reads TGCGCCAGCAGCACCTGGGGACAGGGCGGGAACGAGCAGTACTTC. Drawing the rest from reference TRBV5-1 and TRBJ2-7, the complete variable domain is KAGVTQTPRYLIKTRGQQVTLSCSPISGHRSVSWYQQTPGQGLQFLFEYFSETQRNKGNFPGRFSGRQFSNSRSEMNVSTLELGDSALYLCASSTWGQGGNEQYFGPGTRLTVT.

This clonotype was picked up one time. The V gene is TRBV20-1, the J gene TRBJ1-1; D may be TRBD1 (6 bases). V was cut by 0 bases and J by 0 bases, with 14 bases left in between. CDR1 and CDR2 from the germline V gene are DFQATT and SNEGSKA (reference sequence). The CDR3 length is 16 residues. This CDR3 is CSARDPGTRMNTEAFF. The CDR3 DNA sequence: TGCAGTGCTAGAGATCCCGGGACAAGGATGAACACTGAAGCTTTCTTT.

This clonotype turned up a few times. CDR3 sequence: CASSQELASSTDTQYF. The CDR3 DNA reads as TGTGCCAGCAGCCAAGAACTAGCAAGTAGCACAGATACGCAGTATTTT. The rearrangement links TRBV4-2 to TRBJ2-3; maybe TRBD2 (6 bases). The V end was cut by 0 bases, the J end by 0 bases, with 10 bases between. The CDR3 sequence is 16 residues long. The germline CDR1 and CDR2 sequences are LGHNA and YNFKEQ.

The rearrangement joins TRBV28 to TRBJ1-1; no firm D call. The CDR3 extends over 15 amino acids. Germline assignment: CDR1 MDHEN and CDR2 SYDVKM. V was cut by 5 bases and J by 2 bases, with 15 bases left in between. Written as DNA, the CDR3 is TGTGCCAGCAGTCAAAGCACGGGGTTTAACACTGAAGCTTTCTTT. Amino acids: CASSQSTGFNTEAFF.

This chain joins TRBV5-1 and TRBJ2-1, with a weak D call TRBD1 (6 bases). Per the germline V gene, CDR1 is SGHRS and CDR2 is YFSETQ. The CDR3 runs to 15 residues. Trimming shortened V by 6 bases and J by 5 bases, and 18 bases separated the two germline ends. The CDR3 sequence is CASTPGPEGDNEQFF. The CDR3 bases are TGCGCCAGCACACCGGGTCCTGAGGGGGACAATGAGCAGTTCTTC.

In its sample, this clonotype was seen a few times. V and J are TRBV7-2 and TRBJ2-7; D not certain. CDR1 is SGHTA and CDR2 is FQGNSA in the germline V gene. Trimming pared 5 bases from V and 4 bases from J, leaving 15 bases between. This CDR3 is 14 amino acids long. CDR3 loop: CASSPRGSPYEQYF. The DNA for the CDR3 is TGTGCCAGCAGCCCGCGTGGCTCACCATACGAGCAGTACTTC. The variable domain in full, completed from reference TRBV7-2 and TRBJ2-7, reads GAGVSQSPSNKVTEKGKDVELRCDPISGHTALYWYRQSLGQGLEFLIYFQGNSAPDKSGLPSDRFSAERTGGSVSTLTIQRTQQEDSAVYLCASSPRGSPYEQYFGPGTRLTVT.

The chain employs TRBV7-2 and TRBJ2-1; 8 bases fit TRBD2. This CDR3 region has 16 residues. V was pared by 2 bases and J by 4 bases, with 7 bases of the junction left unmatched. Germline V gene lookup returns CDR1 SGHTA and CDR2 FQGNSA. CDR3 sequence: CASSLYSGAGYNEQFF. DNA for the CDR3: TGTGCCAGCAGCTTATATAGCGGGGCAGGGTACAATGAGCAGTTCTTC.

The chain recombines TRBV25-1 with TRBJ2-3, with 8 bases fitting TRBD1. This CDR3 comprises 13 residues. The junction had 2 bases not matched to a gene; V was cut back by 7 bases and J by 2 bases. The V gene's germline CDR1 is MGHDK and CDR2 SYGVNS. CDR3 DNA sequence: TGTGCCAGCATGCAGGGGGCCACAGATACGCAGTATTTT. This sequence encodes CASMQGATDTQYF.

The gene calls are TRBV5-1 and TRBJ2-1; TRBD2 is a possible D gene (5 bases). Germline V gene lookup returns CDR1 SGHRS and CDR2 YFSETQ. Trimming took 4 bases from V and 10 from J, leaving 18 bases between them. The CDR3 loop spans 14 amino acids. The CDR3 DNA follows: TGCGCCAGCAGCCCGACTACCGGAGTGAAAGAGCAGTTCTTC. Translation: CASSPTTGVKEQFF.

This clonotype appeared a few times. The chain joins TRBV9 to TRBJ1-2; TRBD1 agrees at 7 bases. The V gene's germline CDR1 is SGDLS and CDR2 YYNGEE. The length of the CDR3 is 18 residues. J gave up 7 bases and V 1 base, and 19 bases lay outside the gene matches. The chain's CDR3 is CASSVNPQGLMAVGGYTF. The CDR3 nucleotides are TGTGCCAGCAGCGTAAATCCACAGGGGCTAATGGCAGTAGGTGGCTACACCTTC.

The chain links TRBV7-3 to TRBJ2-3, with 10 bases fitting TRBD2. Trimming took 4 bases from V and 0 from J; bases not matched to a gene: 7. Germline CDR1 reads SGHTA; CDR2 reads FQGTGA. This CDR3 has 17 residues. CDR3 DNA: TGTGCCAGCAGCTCACGGGCACTAGCGGGGAGCACAGATACGCAGTATTTT. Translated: CASSSRALAGSTDTQYF.

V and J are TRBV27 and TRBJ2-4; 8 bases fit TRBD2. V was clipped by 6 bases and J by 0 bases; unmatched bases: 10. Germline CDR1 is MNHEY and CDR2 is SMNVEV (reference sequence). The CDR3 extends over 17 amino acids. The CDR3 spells CASRRGGRLLAKNIQYF. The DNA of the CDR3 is TGTGCCAGCAGACGGGGGGGACGGTTACTAGCCAAAAACATTCAGTACTTC.

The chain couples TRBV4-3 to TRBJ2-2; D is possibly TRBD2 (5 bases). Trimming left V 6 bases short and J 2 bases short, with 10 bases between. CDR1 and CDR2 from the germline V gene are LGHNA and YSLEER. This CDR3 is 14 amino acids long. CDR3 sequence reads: CASRDGLNTGELFF. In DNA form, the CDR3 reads TGCGCCAGCAGGGACGGACTTAACACCGGGGAGCTGTTTTTT.

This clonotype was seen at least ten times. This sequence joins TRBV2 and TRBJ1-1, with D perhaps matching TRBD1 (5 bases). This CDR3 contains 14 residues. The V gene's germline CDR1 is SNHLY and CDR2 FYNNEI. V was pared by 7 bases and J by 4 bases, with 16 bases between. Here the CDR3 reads CASKGRLSFTEAFF. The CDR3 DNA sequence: TGTGCCAGCAAGGGGCGGCTAAGTTTCACTGAAGCTTTCTTT.

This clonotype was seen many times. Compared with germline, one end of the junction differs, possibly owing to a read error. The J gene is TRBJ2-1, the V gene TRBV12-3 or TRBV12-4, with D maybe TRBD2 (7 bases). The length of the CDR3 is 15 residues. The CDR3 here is CASSLGRGLYNEQFF. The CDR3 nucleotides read TGTGCCAGCAGCTTAGGGCGGGGGCTTTACAATGAGCAGTTCTTC.

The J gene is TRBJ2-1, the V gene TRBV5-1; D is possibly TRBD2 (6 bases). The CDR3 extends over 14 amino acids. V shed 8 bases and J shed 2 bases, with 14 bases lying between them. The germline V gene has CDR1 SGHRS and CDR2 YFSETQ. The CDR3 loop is CASERGSPYNEQFF. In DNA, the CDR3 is TGCGCCAGTGAACGGGGGAGCCCCTACAATGAGCAGTTCTTC.

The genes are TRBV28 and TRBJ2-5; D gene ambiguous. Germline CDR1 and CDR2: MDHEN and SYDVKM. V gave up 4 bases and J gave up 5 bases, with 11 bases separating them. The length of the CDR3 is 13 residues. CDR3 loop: CASSSPPWETQYF. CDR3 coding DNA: TGTGCCAGCAGTTCGCCCCCTTGGGAGACCCAGTACTTC.

The CDR3 reads CASTSDRSGANVLTF. CDR3 nucleotide sequence: TGTGCCAGCACTTCTGATAGGTCTGGGGCCAACGTCCTGACTTTC. This chain joins TRBV12-3 or TRBV12-4 and TRBJ2-6; D remains ambiguous. V was pared by 7 bases and J by 1 base, with 11 bases between. The CDR3 has 15 residues.

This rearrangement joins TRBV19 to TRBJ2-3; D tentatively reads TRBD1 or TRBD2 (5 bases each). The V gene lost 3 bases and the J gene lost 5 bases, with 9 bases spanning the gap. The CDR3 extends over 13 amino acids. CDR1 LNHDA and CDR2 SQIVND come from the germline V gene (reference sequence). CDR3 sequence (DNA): TGTGCCAGTAGTATTACAGGAGGAGATACGCAGTATTTT. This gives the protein CASSITGGDTQYF.

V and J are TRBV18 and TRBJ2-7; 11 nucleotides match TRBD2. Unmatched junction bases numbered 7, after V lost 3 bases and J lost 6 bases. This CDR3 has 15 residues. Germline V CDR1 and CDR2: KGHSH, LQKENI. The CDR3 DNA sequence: TGTGCCAGCTCACCGATTAGCGGGGGGGCCGGCGAGCAGTACTTC. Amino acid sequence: CASSPISGGAGEQYF.

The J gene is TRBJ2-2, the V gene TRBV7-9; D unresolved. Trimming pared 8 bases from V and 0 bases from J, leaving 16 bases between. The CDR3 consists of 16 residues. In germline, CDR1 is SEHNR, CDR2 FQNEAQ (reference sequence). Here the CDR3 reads CASPQGPDSNTGELFF. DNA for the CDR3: TGTGCCAGCCCACAAGGACCAGACTCGAACACCGGGGAGCTGTTTTTT.

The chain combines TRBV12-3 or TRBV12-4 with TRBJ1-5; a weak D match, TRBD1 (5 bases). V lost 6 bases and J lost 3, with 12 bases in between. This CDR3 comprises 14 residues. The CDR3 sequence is CASSFDSYNQPQHF. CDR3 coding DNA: TGTGCCAGCAGCTTTGACAGCTACAATCAGCCCCAGCATTTT.

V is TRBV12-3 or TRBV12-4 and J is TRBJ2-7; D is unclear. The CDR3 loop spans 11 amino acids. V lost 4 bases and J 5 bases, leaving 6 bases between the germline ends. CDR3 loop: CASSSQDEQYF. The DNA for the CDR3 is TGTGCCAGCAGTTCCCAGGACGAGCAGTACTTC.

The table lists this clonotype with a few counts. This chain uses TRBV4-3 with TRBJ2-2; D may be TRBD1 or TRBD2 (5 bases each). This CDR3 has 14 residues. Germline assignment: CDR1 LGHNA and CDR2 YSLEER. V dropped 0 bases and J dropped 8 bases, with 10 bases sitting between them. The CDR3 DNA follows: TGCGCCAGCAGCCAAGATAGAGGGGAAGGGGAGCTGTTTTTT. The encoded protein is CASSQDRGEGELFF.